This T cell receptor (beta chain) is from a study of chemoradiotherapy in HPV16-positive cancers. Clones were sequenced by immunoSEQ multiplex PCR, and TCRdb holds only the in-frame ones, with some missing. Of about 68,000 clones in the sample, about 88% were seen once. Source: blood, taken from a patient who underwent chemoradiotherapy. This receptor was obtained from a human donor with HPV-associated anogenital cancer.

Here the CDR3 DNA reads TGTGCCAGCAGCTCGGGGGGGGACCAAGAGACCCAGTACTTC. Its protein product is CASSSGGDQETQYF. The chain recombines TRBV11-3 with TRBJ2-5; 8 bases align to TRBD2. This CDR3 has 14 residues. The V segment lost 4 bases and the J segment 0 bases; nucleotides outside the gene matches: 1. Germline V gene data show CDR1 as SGHNT and CDR2 as YENEEA.